Presented here are 18 T cell receptor beta chains from one specimen sequenced in a study of blood T cell repertoires in COVID-19. Libraries were prepared by immunoSEQ multiplex PCR; TCRdb keeps only in-frame clonotypes and omits some of them. The table has around 180,000 clones, approximately 81% seen once. Sequencing input: peripheral blood. These receptors originate from a person between 65 and 80 years old with COVID-19, enrolled during active disease.

This clone was counted once. The rearrangement joins TRBV27 to TRBJ2-1; 11 nucleotides line up with TRBD2. CDR1 and CDR2 (germline): MNHEY, SMNVEV (reference sequence). Trimming at V came to 8 bases and at J to 9 bases, leaving 6 bases not matched to a gene. CDR3 size: 13 residues. The CDR3 DNA reads as TGTGCCAGCGGATGGCTAGCGGGAGGTGAGCAGTTCTTC. Its translation is CASGWLAGGEQFF.

The J gene is TRBJ1-5, the V gene TRBV6-2 or TRBV6-3, with 11 nucleotides matching TRBD1. The CDR3 covers 15 residues. The germline V gene has CDR1 MNHEY and CDR2 SVGEGT. The trim removed 6 bases at V and 6 bases at J, leaving 7 bases unmatched. The CDR3 loop is CASSSPGQGGQPQHF. CDR3 bases: TGTGCCAGCAGCTCTCCGGGACAGGGGGGTCAGCCCCAGCATTTT.

This chain connects TRBV5-1 to TRBJ2-2; D remains unclear. CDR1 and CDR2 (germline): SGHRS, YFSETQ. The CDR3 sequence is 14 residues long. V was shortened by 0 bases and J by 5 bases, with 8 bases between the two germline ends. CDR3 amino acids: CASSLELRTGELFF. The CDR3 DNA is TGCGCCAGCAGCTTGGAACTTCGGACCGGGGAGCTGTTTTTT.

The rearrangement joins TRBV6-1 to TRBJ2-7; 11 bases are a match to TRBD2. The CDR3 runs to 16 residues. V trimming: 2 bases; J trimming: 3 bases; junction bases outside the gene matches: 6. Per the germline V gene, CDR1 is MNHNS and CDR2 is SASEGT. The CDR3 DNA is TGTGCCAGCAGTGAATATTATACTAGCGGGGGCTACGAGCAGTACTTC. Translation: CASSEYYTSGGYEQYF.

The J gene is TRBJ1-2, the V gene TRBV7-2; TRBD1 is a possible D gene (5 bases). Deletions cut 4 bases from V and 1 base from J, with 7 bases between. The CDR3 sequence is 13 residues long. Germline CDR1 and CDR2: SGHTA and FQGNSA. This CDR3 is CASSSGLNYGYTF. The DNA for the CDR3 is TGTGCCAGCAGCTCGGGACTTAACTATGGCTACACCTTC.

This rearrangement joins TRBV6-1 to TRBJ1-5; no clear D gene. Trimming cost V 1 base and J 4 bases, with 8 bases left between them. The germline V gene has CDR1 MNHNS and CDR2 SASEGT. The CDR3 consists of 14 residues. For the CDR3, the DNA is TGTGCCAGCAGTGAAGGAGGGCTAAATCAGCCCCAGCATTTT. It specifies CASSEGGLNQPQHF.

The V gene is TRBV11-1, the J gene TRBJ2-2, with D possibly matching TRBD1 (5 bases). Germline V gene sequence: CDR1 SGHAT, CDR2 FQDESV (reference sequence). V was clipped by 1 base and J by 2 bases, with 8 bases between them. This CDR3 comprises 15 residues. The CDR3 sequence is CASSLGGRNTGELFF. In DNA form, the CDR3 reads TGTGCCAGCAGCTTAGGGGGCCGAAACACCGGGGAGCTGTTTTTT.

This chain connects TRBV19 to TRBJ2-7; 10 nucleotides line up with TRBD2. CDR1 and CDR2 from the germline V gene are LNHDA and SQIVND (reference sequence). After removal of 4 bases from V and 0 bases from J, the junction contained 3 bases not matched to a gene. This CDR3 is 15 amino acids long. The CDR3 DNA reads TGTGCCAGTAGTACCTGGACTAGCGGCTCCTACGAGCAGTACTTC. Its protein product is CASSTWTSGSYEQYF. Supplemented by reference TRBV19 and TRBJ2-7, the full variable domain reads DGGITQSPKYLFRKEGQNVTLSCEQNLNHDAMYWYRQDPGQGLRLIYYSQIVNDFQKGDIAEGYSVSREKKESFPLTVTSAQKNPTAFYLCASSTWTSGSYEQYFGPGTRLTVT.

The chain is built from TRBV3-1 (or the pseudogene TRBV3-2) and TRBJ2-7; D gene unclear. Germline V gene sequence: CDR1 LGHDT, CDR2 YNNKEL (reference sequence). This CDR3 has 13 residues. The germline V and J ends were trimmed by 6 bases and 7 bases, with 16 bases remaining between them. The CDR3 sequence: CASSPDHRREQYF. The DNA of the CDR3 is TGTGCCAGCAGTCCCGACCATAGGCGGGAGCAGTACTTC.

As for this clone: This sample also contains other DNA sequences that code for the same CDR3. The V gene is TRBV19, the J gene TRBJ1-6, with 8 nucleotides matching TRBD1. The CDR3 covers 15 residues. Germline values: CDR1 LNHDA, CDR2 SQIVND (reference sequence). V shed 3 bases and J 9 bases; nucleotides not matched to a gene: 7. The CDR3 reads CASSIGGQGSSPLHF. In nucleotides, the CDR3 is TGTGCCAGTAGTATCGGAGGACAGGGTTCTTCACCCCTCCACTTT.

The chain joins TRBV19 to TRBJ1-6, with 8 bases matching TRBD1. Germline V gives CDR1 LNHDA, CDR2 SQIVND (reference sequence). J gave up 7 bases and V 10 bases, and 6 bases lay outside the gene matches. This CDR3 is 13 amino acids long. The CDR3 coding sequence is TGTGCCATTGGACAGGGAACGAATTCACCCCTCCACTTT. Its translation is CAIGQGTNSPLHF.

V and J are TRBV5-6 and TRBJ2-7, with D hard to call. The germline V gene encodes CDR1 SGHDT and CDR2 YYEEEE. The CDR3 runs to 13 residues. Trimming removed 5 bases from V and 0 bases from J, with 9 bases in between. The CDR3: CASRPVASYEQYF. The DNA for the CDR3 is TGTGCCAGCAGACCCGTAGCCTCCTACGAGCAGTACTTC. Combining the CDR3 with reference TRBV5-6 and TRBJ2-7 gives the whole variable domain DAGVTQSPTHLIKTRGQQVTLRCSPKSGHDTVSWYQQALGQGPQFIFQYYEEEERQRGNFPDRFSGHQFPNYSSELNVNALLLGDSALYLCASRPVASYEQYFGPGTRLTVT.

The gene calls are TRBV28 and TRBJ1-2; 8 bases align to TRBD1. In germline, CDR1 is MDHEN, CDR2 SYDVKM. This CDR3 comprises 23 residues. Trimming removed 3 bases from V and 5 bases from J; junction bases left unmatched: 32. The DNA for the CDR3 is TGTGCCAGCAGTTTTATTTTGGGAGAGCCCCAAGGGAGAGGGCAGGGGGCAAATTATGGCTACACCTTC. This gives the protein CASSFILGEPQGRGQGANYGYTF.

The genes are TRBV11-2 and TRBJ2-5; 7 bases fit TRBD1. The CDR3 loop spans 15 amino acids. V lost 4 bases, J lost 6 bases, and 11 bases stayed unmatched. Germline V gene lookup returns CDR1 SGHAT and CDR2 FQNNGV. The CDR3 region is CASSSIQGSGKTQYF. The CDR3 bases are TGTGCCAGCAGCTCTATACAGGGGTCGGGTAAGACCCAGTACTTC.

This clone appeared once. The rearrangement links TRBV15 to TRBJ1-4; tentatively, D is TRBD1 (6 bases). Germline CDR1 LNHNV, CDR2 YYDKDF (reference sequence). V lost 0 bases to trimming and J lost 4 bases, with 12 bases between them. The CDR3 has 16 amino acids. In nucleotides, the CDR3 is TGTGCCACCAGCAGAGAGGCCCGGACAGTTAATGAAAAACTGTTTTTT. It is translated as CATSREARTVNEKLFF.

The chain links TRBV20-1 to TRBJ1-1; D is unresolved. Germline V gives CDR1 DFQATT, CDR2 SNEGSKA (reference sequence). The CDR3 loop spans 13 amino acids. With 3 bases removed from V and 1 base from J, the gap between germline ends came to 9 bases. The CDR3 DNA sequence: TGCAGTGCTAGTTGGGCCGCGAACACTGAAGCTTTCTTT. Translated, it gives CSASWAANTEAFF.

The V and J genes are TRBV7-9 and TRBJ2-1; D not certain. V gave up 3 bases and J gave up 9 bases, with 6 bases separating them. The germline V gene has CDR1 SEHNR and CDR2 FQNEAQ (reference sequence). This CDR3 has 11 amino acids. CDR3 residues: CASSFSPEQFF. The CDR3 nucleotides are TGTGCCAGCAGCTTTAGCCCTGAGCAGTTCTTC.

Turning to this clone: At the DNA level, this CDR3 is encoded by other sequences in the same sample as well. The chain employs TRBV7-2 and TRBJ1-1, with a possible D match to TRBD1 (5 bases). CDR1 SGHTA and CDR2 FQGNSA come from the germline V gene. The ends were cut back, 3 bases at V and 1 base at J, with 12 bases in the middle. This CDR3 region has 15 residues. Here the CDR3 reads CASSFSGGENTEAFF. The CDR3, as DNA: TGTGCCAGCAGCTTTTCAGGAGGGGAGAACACTGAAGCTTTCTTT.